What follows are 2 T cell receptor beta chains derived from one specimen sequenced in a study of control samples from healthy donors and cancer patients. Measured with immunoSEQ multiplex PCR; TCRdb has only the in-frame clones, and not every one. The sample carries 24,000 or so clones, roughly 91% recorded once. The sequencing sample was made of PBMCs. These receptor sequences come from a man aged 50 to 60 with lung cancer.

The CDR3 region is CASSPTSGGSYEQYF. CDR3 coding DNA: TGTGCCAGCTCACCTACTAGCGGGGGCTCCTACGAGCAGTACTTC. The V gene is TRBV18, the J gene TRBJ2-7; 11 positions agree with TRBD2. The V gene end was trimmed by 3 bases and the J gene end by 0 bases; junction bases not matched to a gene: 1. The CDR3 has 15 amino acids. The germline gives CDR1 KGHSH, CDR2 LQKENI.

V usage is TRBV13 and J usage is TRBJ1-4, with D unresolved. CDR3 length: 16 amino acids. Germline V CDR1 and CDR2: PRHDT, FYEKMQ (reference sequence). V was shortened by 4 bases and J by 7 bases, with 19 bases between the two germline ends. Written as DNA, the CDR3 is TGTGCCAGCAGCTCAAGGACCGGTTCTTTCAGTGAAAAACTGTTTTTT. This encodes CASSSRTGSFSEKLFF.